Listed here are 8 T cell receptor beta chains from one sample, sequenced in a study of cytomegalovirus exposure and HLA in healthy donors. This PCR relied on a set of 60 Vbeta primers and 13 Jbeta primers. Sequencing was performed with immunoSEQ multiplex PCR; in TCRdb, only in-frame clones are kept and a portion is missing. In the table there are 200,000 to 250,000 clones, about 82% of which are singletons. Sequencing was carried out using PBMCs. The receptors stem from a man aged 25-45 years in good health and CMV-seronegative.

This clone has more than one count but fewer than ten. The chain combines TRBV6-5 with TRBJ1-1; weak D call: TRBD1 (6 bases). Between the trimmed V and J ends, which lost 0 bases and 4 bases, there was a span of 9 bases. The CDR3 runs to 14 residues. CDR1 and CDR2 from the germline V gene are MNHEY and SVGAGI. The CDR3 nucleotides read TGTGCCAGCAGTTACTCGGGCAGGGGCACTGAAGCTTTCTTT. Protein: CASSYSGRGTEAFF.

The chain joins TRBV6-5 to TRBJ2-7, with 8 bases matching TRBD1. J gave up 4 bases and V 6 bases, and 5 bases lay outside the gene matches. This CDR3 is 13 amino acids long. From germline, CDR1 is MNHEY and CDR2 SVGAGI. The CDR3 bases are TGTGCCAGCAGGGGACAGGACGAATACGAGCAGTACTTC. Translating it yields CASRGQDEYEQYF.

CDR3 sequence (DNA): TGTGCCAGTTCAGGGGGACCGGGACAGGGGCCCCTGAGGAACGAGCAGTACTTC. Translation: CASSGGPGQGPLRNEQYF. The chain carries TRBV19 and TRBJ2-7, with 10 bases that match TRBD1. Losses at the gene ends were 8 bases for V and 5 bases for J; bases not matched to a gene: 21. Germline V gene lookup returns CDR1 LNHDA and CDR2 SQIVND (reference sequence). The CDR3 consists of 18 residues.

This chain links TRBV19 with TRBJ2-2; D not certain. This CDR3 is built from 15 residues. Per the germline V gene, CDR1 is LNHDA and CDR2 is SQIVND (reference sequence). V was pared by 3 bases and J by 0 bases, with 8 bases between. The CDR3 DNA reads as TGTGCCAGTAGTATTACGTCAGCGAACACCGGGGAGCTGTTTTTT. Amino acid sequence: CASSITSANTGELFF.

The rearrangement uses TRBV6-5 and TRBJ1-2; D is unresolved. The CDR3 length is 14 residues. The germline V gene encodes CDR1 MNHEY and CDR2 SVGAGI. V was cut by 6 bases and J by 2 bases, with 13 bases left in between. This CDR3 reads CASSRGGINYGYTF. The CDR3, as DNA: TGTGCCAGCAGCCGAGGAGGGATAAACTATGGCTACACCTTC.

This chain links TRBV2 with TRBJ1-4, with D tentatively TRBD1 (6 bases). Trimming cost V 7 bases and J 0 bases, with 9 bases left between them. The CDR3 sequence is 14 residues long. Germline V lookup: CDR1 SNHLY, CDR2 FYNNEI. CDR3 region: CASTWDTTNEKLFF. CDR3 coding DNA: TGTGCCAGCACCTGGGACACAACTAATGAAAAACTGTTTTTT.

The rearrangement links TRBV9 to TRBJ1-6; 7 nucleotides align to TRBD1. V shed 4 bases, J shed 8 bases, and the junction held 3 bases outside the gene matches. CDR3 size: 13 residues. Looked up from germline, CDR1 is SGDLS and CDR2 is YYNGEE. CDR3 DNA: TGTGCCAGCAGCACCGACAGGGATTCACCCCTCCACTTT. This sequence encodes CASSTDRDSPLHF.

The V gene is TRBV2, the J gene TRBJ2-7; TRBD1 is a possible D gene (6 bases). This CDR3 is built from 12 residues. V lost 7 bases and J 5 bases, leaving 12 bases between the germline ends. Germline CDR1 reads SNHLY; CDR2 reads FYNNEI. CDR3 nucleotides: TGTGCCAGCATTCACAGGGATGACGAGCAGTACTTC. As protein: CASIHRDDEQYF.